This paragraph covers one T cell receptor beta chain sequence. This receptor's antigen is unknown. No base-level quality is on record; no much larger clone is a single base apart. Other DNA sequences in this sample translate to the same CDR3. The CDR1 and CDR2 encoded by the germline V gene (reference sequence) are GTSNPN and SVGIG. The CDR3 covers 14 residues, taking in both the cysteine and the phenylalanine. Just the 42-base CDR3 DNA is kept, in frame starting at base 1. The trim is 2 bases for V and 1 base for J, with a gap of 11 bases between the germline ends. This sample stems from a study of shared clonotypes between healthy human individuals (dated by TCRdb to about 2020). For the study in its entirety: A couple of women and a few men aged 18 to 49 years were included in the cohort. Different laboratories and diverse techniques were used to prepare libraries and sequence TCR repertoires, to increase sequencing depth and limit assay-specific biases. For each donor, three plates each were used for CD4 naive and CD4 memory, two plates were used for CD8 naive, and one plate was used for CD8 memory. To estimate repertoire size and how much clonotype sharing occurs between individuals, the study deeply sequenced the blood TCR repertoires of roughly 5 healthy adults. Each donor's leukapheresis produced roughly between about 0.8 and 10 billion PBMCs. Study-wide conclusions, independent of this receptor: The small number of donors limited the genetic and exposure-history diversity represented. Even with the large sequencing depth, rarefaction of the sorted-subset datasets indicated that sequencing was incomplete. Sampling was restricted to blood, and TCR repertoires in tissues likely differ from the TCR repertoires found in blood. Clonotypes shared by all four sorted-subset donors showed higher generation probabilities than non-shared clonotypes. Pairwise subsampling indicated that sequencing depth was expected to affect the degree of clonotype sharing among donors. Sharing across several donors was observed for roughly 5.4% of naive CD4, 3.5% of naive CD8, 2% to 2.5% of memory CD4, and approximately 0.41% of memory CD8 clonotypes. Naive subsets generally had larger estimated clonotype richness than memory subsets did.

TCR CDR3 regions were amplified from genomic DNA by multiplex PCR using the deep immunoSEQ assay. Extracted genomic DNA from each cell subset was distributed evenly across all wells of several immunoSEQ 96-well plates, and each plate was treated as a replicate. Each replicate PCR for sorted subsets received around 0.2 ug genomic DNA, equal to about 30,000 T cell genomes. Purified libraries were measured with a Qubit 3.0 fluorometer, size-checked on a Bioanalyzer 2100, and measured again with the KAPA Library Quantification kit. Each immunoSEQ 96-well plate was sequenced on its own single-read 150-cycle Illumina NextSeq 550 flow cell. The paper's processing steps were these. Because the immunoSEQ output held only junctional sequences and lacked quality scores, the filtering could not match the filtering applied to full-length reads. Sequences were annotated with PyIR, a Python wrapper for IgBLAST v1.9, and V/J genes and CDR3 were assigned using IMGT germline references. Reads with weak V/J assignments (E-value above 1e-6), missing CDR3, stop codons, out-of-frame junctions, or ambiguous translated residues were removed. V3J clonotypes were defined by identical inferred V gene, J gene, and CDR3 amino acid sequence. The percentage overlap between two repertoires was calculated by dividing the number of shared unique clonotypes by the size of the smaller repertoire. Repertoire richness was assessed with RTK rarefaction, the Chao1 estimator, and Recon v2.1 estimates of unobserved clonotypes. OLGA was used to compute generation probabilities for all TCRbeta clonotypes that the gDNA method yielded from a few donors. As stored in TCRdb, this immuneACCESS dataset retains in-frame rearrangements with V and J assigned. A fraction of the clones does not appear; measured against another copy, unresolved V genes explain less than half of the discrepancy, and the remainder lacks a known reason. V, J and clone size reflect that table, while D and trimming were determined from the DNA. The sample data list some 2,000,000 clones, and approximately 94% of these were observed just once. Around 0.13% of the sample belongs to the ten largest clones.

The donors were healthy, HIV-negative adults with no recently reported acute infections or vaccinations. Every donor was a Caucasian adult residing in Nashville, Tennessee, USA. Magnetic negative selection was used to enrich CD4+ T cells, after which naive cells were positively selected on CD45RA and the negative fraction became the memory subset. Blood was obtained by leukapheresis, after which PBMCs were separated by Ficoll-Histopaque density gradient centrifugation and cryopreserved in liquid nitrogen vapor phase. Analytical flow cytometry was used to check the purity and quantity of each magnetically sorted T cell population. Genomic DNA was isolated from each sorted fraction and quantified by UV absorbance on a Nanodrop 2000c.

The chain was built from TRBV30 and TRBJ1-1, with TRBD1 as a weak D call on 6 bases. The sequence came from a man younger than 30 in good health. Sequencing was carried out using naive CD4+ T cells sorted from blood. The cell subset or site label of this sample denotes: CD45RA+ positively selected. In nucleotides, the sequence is TGTGCCTGGAGTCCGGGGGCCACGAACACTGAAGCTTTCTTT. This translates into CAWSPGATNTEAFF.